This T cell receptor (beta chain) comes out of a study of T cell responses to AZD1222 COVID-19 vaccine. Study as a whole: Second-dose groups at about 4 or about 12 weeks were pooled. General study points: Recipients of two AZD1222 doses showed rising Spike-specific TCR breadth and depth. Sampling that yielded the repertoires occurred only after the peak T cell response. Females made up more of the donors, who were largely white British, and clonal diversity may have come out too low.

Repertoires were generated with immunoSEQ multiplex PCR, while TCRdb's copy carries only in-frame clones and drops some. The sample comprises about 140,000 clones, roughly 90% of which are singletons, and 2.5% to 3% rests with the top ten. The ends were cut back, 0 bases at V and 1 base at J, with 12 bases in the middle. The germline V gene encodes CDR1 LGHNA and CDR2 YNFKEQ. The CDR3 totals 16 residues. Notes on this clone: Its antigen is still unknown.

This sequence was found in an adult in good health. The specimen comprised peripheral blood, sampled on day 0 of AZD1222 vaccination. The chain has TRBV4-2 and TRBJ1-1; D gene ambiguous. The CDR3 DNA reads TGTGCCAGCAGCCAAGATCTAAGGCAGACGAACACTGAAGCTTTCTTT. Encoded protein: CASSQDLRQTNTEAFF.